Presented here are 26 T cell receptor beta chains from one specimen sequenced in a study of identical twins. One entry per CDR3 protein, called by TCRdb with MiXCR from the 5' RACE reads. The profile shows some 330,000 distinct CDR3 sequences, around 9% of them singletons. The sequenced material came from naive T cells sorted from blood. Source of these receptors: a woman aged 50 to 65 in good health.

This clonotype was picked up a small number of times. J is TRBJ2-7 and V is TRBV3-1; D perhaps matches TRBD2 (6 bases). CDR1 is LGHDT and CDR2 is YNNKEL in the germline V gene (reference sequence). Trimming pared 1 base from V and 7 bases from J, leaving 17 bases between. The CDR3 consists of 15 residues. The CDR3 nucleotides are TGTGCCAGCAGCCAAGTTACTACTGGGGCGGGGGAGCAGTACTTC. It translates to CASSQVTTGAGEQYF.

The chain joins TRBV9 to TRBJ2-5; D not resolved. The CDR3 length is 12 residues. Trimming took 0 bases from V and 5 from J, leaving 5 bases between them. Per the germline V gene, CDR1 is SGDLS and CDR2 is YYNGEE. The DNA for the CDR3 is TGTGCCAGCAGCGTAGACGGGGAGACCCAGTACTTC. This sequence encodes CASSVDGETQYF.

This clonotype was detected a few times. The V gene is TRBV7-2, the J gene TRBJ1-5; no clear D gene. From germline, CDR1 is SGHTA and CDR2 FQGNSA. Trimming left V 3 bases short and J 6 bases short, with 3 bases between. The CDR3 has 11 amino acids. CDR3 nucleotide sequence: TGTGCCAGCAGCTTTACTCAGCCCCAGCATTTT. Protein sequence: CASSFTQPQHF. The full variable domain, rest sourced from reference TRBV7-2 and TRBJ1-5, is GAGVSQSPSNKVTEKGKDVELRCDPISGHTALYWYRQSLGQGLEFLIYFQGNSAPDKSGLPSDRFSAERTGGSVSTLTIQRTQQEDSAVYLCASSFTQPQHFGDGTRLSIL.

This clonotype came up many times. J is TRBJ1-5 and V is TRBV12-3 or TRBV12-4; TRBD1 matches 8 bases. The CDR3 is made up of 13 amino acids. Trimming took 2 bases from V and 6 from J; bases not matched to a gene: 0. CDR3 amino acids: CASSLTGGQPQHF. The DNA for the CDR3 is TGTGCCAGCAGTTTAACAGGGGGTCAGCCCCAGCATTTT.

This clonotype was seen more than once but under ten times. The chain recombines TRBV24-1 with TRBJ2-7; the D is unclear. The germline V gene has CDR1 KGHDR and CDR2 SFDVKD. V lost 5 bases and J lost 5, with 15 bases in between. The CDR3 covers 14 residues. The CDR3 DNA is TGTGCCACCAGTGGCCCTAAGGGTCTTCACGAGCAGTACTTC. This gives the protein CATSGPKGLHEQYF.

This clonotype was observed many times. This chain connects TRBV5-1 to TRBJ1-6; possibly TRBD1 for D (6 bases). The germline V gene has CDR1 SGHRS and CDR2 YFSETQ. Trimming stripped 0 bases from V and 6 bases from J, with 10 bases between. This CDR3 comprises 15 residues. CDR3 in amino acids: CASSLEQGSNSPLHF. CDR3 sequence (DNA): TGCGCCAGCAGCTTGGAACAGGGCAGTAATTCACCCCTCCACTTT.

The CDR3 spells CASSLFGQNSNQPQHF. The CDR3 nucleotides read TGTGCCAGCTCACTCTTCGGACAGAATAGCAATCAGCCCCAGCATTTT. This rearrangement joins TRBV18 to TRBJ1-5, with D possibly matching TRBD1 (6 bases). Germline assignment: CDR1 KGHSH and CDR2 LQKENI. V lost 4 bases, J lost 0 bases, and 13 bases lay in between. The CDR3 is made up of 16 amino acids.

This clonotype was counted ten times or more. J is TRBJ2-3 and V is TRBV12-3 or TRBV12-4; D call uncertain. Trimming took off 4 bases at V and 5 bases at J, with 4 bases between the two ends. The CDR3 is made up of 11 amino acids. The CDR3 region has the DNA TGTGCCAGCAGTTATTTAGATACGCAGTATTTT. This translates into CASSYLDTQYF.

Points on this clonotype: This could be a read error, since a much larger clone is one nucleotide away. The chain is built from TRBV11-2 and TRBJ2-1; 7 bases are a match to TRBD1. Germline V gene lookup returns CDR1 SGHAT and CDR2 FQNNGV. CDR3 length equals 17 residues. Losses at the gene ends were 5 bases for V and 0 bases for J; bases not matched to a gene: 10. CDR3 region: CASSPFPNRGSYNEQFF. CDR3 coding DNA: TGTGCCAGCAGCCCATTTCCGAACAGGGGCTCCTACAATGAGCAGTTCTTC.

The chain carries TRBV3-1 and TRBJ1-2, with D unclear. The germline V gene has CDR1 LGHDT and CDR2 YNNKEL (reference sequence). The CDR3 has 13 residues. V was shortened by 1 base and J by 8 bases, with 11 bases between the two germline ends. This chain's CDR3 is CASSQVLGRGYTF. As DNA, the CDR3 is TGTGCCAGCAGCCAAGTTCTTGGTAGGGGCTACACCTTC.

The V gene is TRBV12-3 or TRBV12-4, the J gene TRBJ2-4; 8 nucleotides align to TRBD2. This CDR3 has 15 residues. Trimming cost V 5 bases and J 5 bases; bases outside gene matches: 8. Written as DNA, the CDR3 is TGTGCCAGCAGTGCTAGCGGGCCCCTCCAAAACATTCAGTACTTC. Translated: CASSASGPLQNIQYF.

At least ten counts were recorded for this clonotype. The chain combines TRBV7-2 with TRBJ2-3; 8 bases are a match to TRBD1. Per germline, CDR1 SGHTA and CDR2 FQGNSA. J gave up 7 bases and V 5 bases, and 11 bases lay outside the gene matches. The CDR3 has 15 amino acids. This CDR3 is CASSNTQGALNTQYF. In nucleotides, the CDR3 is TGTGCCAGCAGCAACACTCAGGGGGCTTTGAATACGCAGTATTTT.

The chain uses TRBV6-6 and TRBJ2-7, with 9 bases that match TRBD2. This CDR3 contains 16 residues. CDR1 is MNHNY, CDR2 SVGAGI, per germline (reference sequence). V was clipped by 7 bases and J by 5 bases; unmatched bases: 15. Written as DNA, the CDR3 is TGTGCCAGCACCCAAAATAAGATAGCGGGAGAAAACGAGCAGTACTTC. Translating it yields CASTQNKIAGENEQYF.

The V call is TRBV5-1, the J call TRBJ2-7; 7 nucleotides align to TRBD2. The germline gives CDR1 SGHRS, CDR2 YFSETQ. J was trimmed by 2 bases and V by 7 bases; bases with no gene match: 12. The CDR3 is 15 residues long. CDR3 amino acids: CASGRALADTYEQYF. DNA for the CDR3: TGCGCCAGCGGGAGGGCCCTAGCAGATACCTACGAGCAGTACTTC.

This clonotype was seen only a few times. The genes are TRBV2 and TRBJ2-7; the D is unclear. V lost 4 bases and J lost 1, with 14 bases in between. Germline CDR1 and CDR2: SNHLY and FYNNEI. The CDR3 covers 15 residues. CDR3 in amino acids: CASSAPPDGSYEQYF. CDR3 bases: TGTGCCAGCAGTGCCCCCCCGGACGGGTCCTACGAGCAGTACTTC.

Many counts were recorded for this clonotype. The chain combines TRBV20-1 with TRBJ2-2; 7 bases are shared with TRBD2. The CDR3 extends over 14 amino acids. The germline V gene has CDR1 DFQATT and CDR2 SNEGSKA (reference sequence). The V segment lost 2 bases and the J segment 3 bases; nucleotides outside the gene matches: 3. The CDR3 sequence: CSARSGAYTGELFF. The DNA for the CDR3 is TGCAGTGCTAGAAGCGGGGCCTACACCGGGGAGCTGTTTTTT.

In its sample, this clonotype was seen a few times. V usage is TRBV5-1 and J usage is TRBJ2-3, with no clear D. CDR1 SGHRS and CDR2 YFSETQ come from the germline V gene. V gave up 8 bases and J gave up 4 bases, with 8 bases separating them. The CDR3 contains 11 residues. The CDR3 nucleotides are TGCGCCAGTCATACGGCAGATACGCAGTATTTT. As protein: CASHTADTQYF.

This chain links TRBV4-1 with TRBJ2-1; a possible D gene is TRBD2 (6 bases). Germline lookup yields CDR1 MGHRA and CDR2 YSYEKL. V was trimmed by 3 bases and J by 7 bases, leaving 13 bases between them. The CDR3 length is 14 residues. CDR3: CASSQIGDWNEQFF. CDR3 nucleotide sequence: TGCGCCAGCAGCCAGATTGGGGACTGGAATGAGCAGTTCTTC.

This clonotype turned up a few times. The V and J genes are TRBV27 and TRBJ1-1, with a tentative D call TRBD1 (6 bases). Germline CDR1 MNHEY, CDR2 SMNVEV (reference sequence). Trimming removed 3 bases at V and 1 base at J, with 9 bases between. There are 14 residues in the CDR3. Here the CDR3 DNA reads TGTGCCAGCAGTTTCCGGGGGGCGAACACTGAAGCTTTCTTT. Residues: CASSFRGANTEAFF.

This clonotype appeared a few times. This chain connects TRBV10-3 to TRBJ2-1; 7 bases align to TRBD1. V gave up 11 bases and J gave up 6 bases; unmatched junction bases: 19. The CDR3 is 16 residues long. The germline V gene encodes CDR1 ENHRY and CDR2 SYGVKD. The CDR3 bases are TGTGCCTCTAAGTCCCGAGAGAGGGGGCGGGTCAATGAGCAGTTCTTC. This codes for CASKSRERGRVNEQFF.

For the CDR3, the DNA is TGTGCCAGCAGCTCCCCCCGCGACAGGGGGGTTACCTCCACCGGGGAGCTGTTTTTT. Its protein product is CASSSPRDRGVTSTGELFF. The chain has TRBV7-8 and TRBJ2-2; 9 bases are a match to TRBD1. V lost 4 bases and J lost 4; bases outside the gene matches: 16. The CDR3 sequence is 19 residues long. CDR1 is SGHVS, CDR2 FQNEAQ, per germline.

To note about this clonotype: At one of its ends the junction is not consistent with the germline gene, which may arise from a read error. The chain employs TRBV30 and TRBJ2-7; D gene ambiguous. Germline V gene lookup returns CDR1 GTSNPN and CDR2 SVGIG (reference sequence). The CDR3 length is 11 residues. The CDR3 DNA sequence: TGTGCCTGGAGCTCATCGGAGCTAGTTATCTTC. It is translated as CAWSSSELVIF.

This clonotype was counted a few times. The gene calls are TRBV7-2 and TRBJ2-2, with D possibly matching TRBD2 (5 bases). Germline loops: CDR1 SGHTA, CDR2 FQGNSA. Trimming removed 6 bases from V and 4 bases from J, with 12 bases in between. There are 14 residues in the CDR3. The CDR3 DNA reads as TGTGCCAGCAGTAGCGCGACCAGCACCGGGGAGCTGTTTTTT. This codes for CASSSATSTGELFF.

This clonotype was found a few times. The chain has TRBV3-1 and TRBJ1-2; 9 nucleotides line up with TRBD1. The CDR3 extends over 17 amino acids. J lost 4 bases, V lost 3 bases, and 12 bases had no gene match. In germline, CDR1 is LGHDT, CDR2 YNNKEL (reference sequence). The CDR3 nucleotides are TGTGCCAGCAGCCAGACGGGACAGGGATCTTTTGGCTATGGCTACACCTTC. It translates to CASSQTGQGSFGYGYTF.

Ten or more counts support this clonotype. The chain employs TRBV2 and TRBJ1-1, with TRBD1 matching over 9 bases. This CDR3 is built from 12 residues. Germline V lookup: CDR1 SNHLY, CDR2 FYNNEI. V lost 6 bases to trimming and J lost 5 bases; unmatched junction nucleotides: 1. The CDR3 bases are TGTGCCAGCAGGACAGGGGGAACTGAAGCTTTCTTT. Protein product: CASRTGGTEAFF. Complete variable domain (other parts from reference TRBV2 and TRBJ1-1): EPEVTQTPSHQVTQMGQEVILRCVPISNHLYFYWYRQILGQKVEFLVSFYNNEISEKSEIFDDQFSVERPDGSNFTLKIRSTKLEDSAMYFCASRTGGTEAFFGQGTRLTVV.

This clonotype was seen a handful of times. The V gene is TRBV6-1, the J gene TRBJ2-3; D is perhaps TRBD2 (5 bases). The CDR3 consists of 14 residues. V was cut by 3 bases and J by 6 bases, with 13 bases left in between. The V gene's germline CDR1 is MNHNS and CDR2 SASEGT. CDR3 coding DNA: TGTGCCAGCAGTGATGGTGGGCGGGCGGATACGCAGTATTTT. Its protein product is CASSDGGRADTQYF.